This TCR beta chain appears in the sequencing data of a study of shared clonotypes between healthy human individuals. The V gene's germline CDR1 is LGHNA and CDR2 YNFKEQ. The CDR3 consists of 16 residues. V was clipped by 0 bases and J by 2 bases; unmatched bases: 6. Libraries were prepared by immunoSEQ multiplex PCR; TCRdb keeps only in-frame clonotypes and omits some of them. The sample contains hundreds of thousands of clones, 70% to 80% of which appear only once. The sequenced sample was PBMCs. The origin of this receptor is a woman in her forties in good health. Some clones in this sample may be carry-over from other donors' samples. This chain connects TRBV4-2 to TRBJ2-7; 8 bases are shared with TRBD2. CDR3 in amino acids: CASSQDRGGATYEQYF. CDR3 in DNA: TGTGCCAGCAGCCAAGATCGGGGGGGAGCCACCTACGAGCAGTACTTC.